The 5 T cell receptor beta chains in this list originate from one sample, sequenced in a study of T cells in Graves' hyperthyroidism and ophthalmopathy. Regions amplified from RNA transcripts were the TCR beta CDR3 regions. TCR CDR3 regions were first amplified by RT-PCR with HTBI primers. Each CDR3 protein gets one entry after TCRdb re-called the multiplex PCR reads with MiXCR. The table shows approximately 400,000 distinct CDR3 sequences, with around a sixth occurring only once. Sequenced: blood. The receptors derive from a woman between 18 and 29 years old with Graves' hyperthyroidism.

Details on this clonotype: Sequence at one end of the junction differs from germline and may be a read error. The chain uses TRBV20-1 and TRBJ1-3; D is perhaps TRBD1 (6 bases). The CDR3 length is 12 residues. The germline V gene encodes CDR1 DFQATT and CDR2 SNEGSKA (reference sequence). The CDR3 is CNARDNGNTIYF. The CDR3 region has the DNA TGCAATGCTCGGGACAATGGAAACACCATATATTTT.

In its sample, this clonotype was seen many times. This chain joins TRBV5-1 and TRBJ2-4; TRBD1 matches 9 bases. Germline CDR1 reads SGHRS; CDR2 reads YFSETQ. The CDR3 length is 15 residues. Trimming at V came to 0 bases and at J to 4 bases, leaving 2 bases not matched to a gene. The CDR3 coding sequence is TGCGCCAGCAGCTTGGGGGACAGGGCAAAAAACATTCAGTACTTC. This codes for CASSLGDRAKNIQYF.

This clonotype was counted ten times or more. The J gene is TRBJ1-5, the V gene TRBV3-1, with a tentative D call TRBD1 (6 bases). This CDR3 comprises 14 residues. The germline V and J ends were trimmed by 5 bases and 7 bases, with 15 bases remaining between them. The germline gives CDR1 LGHDT, CDR2 YNNKEL (reference sequence). The CDR3 DNA reads TGTGCCAGCAGCGAAACAGGGTCCGACCAGCCCCAGCATTTT. Encoded protein: CASSETGSDQPQHF.

This clonotype has a count of ten or more. The gene calls are TRBV12-3 or TRBV12-4 and TRBJ2-1; D is perhaps TRBD2 (5 bases). V was shortened by 3 bases and J by 9 bases, with 9 bases between the two germline ends. The CDR3 totals 12 residues. Here the CDR3 DNA reads TGTGCCAGCAGTTTGGGAGATTCTGAGCAGTTCTTC. It codes for CASSLGDSEQFF.

This clonotype was seen at least ten times. The rearrangement uses TRBV11-2 and TRBJ2-1; 9 bases fit TRBD1. The junction had 2 bases not matched to a gene; V was cut back by 1 base and J by 4 bases. The CDR3 totals 15 residues. Germline-derived CDR1 and CDR2 are SGHAT and FQNNGV. CDR3 DNA sequence: TGTGCCAGCAGCTTAGGGGGGACAGGGTACAATGAGCAGTTCTTC. Protein product: CASSLGGTGYNEQFF.